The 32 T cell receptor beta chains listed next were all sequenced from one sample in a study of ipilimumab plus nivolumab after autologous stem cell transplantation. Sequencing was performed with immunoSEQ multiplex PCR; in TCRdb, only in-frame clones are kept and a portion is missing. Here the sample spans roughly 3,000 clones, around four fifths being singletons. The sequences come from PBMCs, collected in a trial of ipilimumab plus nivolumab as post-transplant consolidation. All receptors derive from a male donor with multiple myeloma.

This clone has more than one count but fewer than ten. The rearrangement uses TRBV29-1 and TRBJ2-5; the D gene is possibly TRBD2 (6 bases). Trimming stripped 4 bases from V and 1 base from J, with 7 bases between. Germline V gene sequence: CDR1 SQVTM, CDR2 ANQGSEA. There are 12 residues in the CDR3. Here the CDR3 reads CSVGGVQETQYF. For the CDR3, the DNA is TGCAGCGTTGGGGGGGTCCAAGAGACCCAGTACTTC.

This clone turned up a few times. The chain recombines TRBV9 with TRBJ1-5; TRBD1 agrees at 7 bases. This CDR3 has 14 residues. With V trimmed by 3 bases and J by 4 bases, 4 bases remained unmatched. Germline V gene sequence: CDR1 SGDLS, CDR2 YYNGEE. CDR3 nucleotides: TGTGCCAGCAGCGCCGGGACAGTTAATCAGCCCCAGCATTTT. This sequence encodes CASSAGTVNQPQHF.

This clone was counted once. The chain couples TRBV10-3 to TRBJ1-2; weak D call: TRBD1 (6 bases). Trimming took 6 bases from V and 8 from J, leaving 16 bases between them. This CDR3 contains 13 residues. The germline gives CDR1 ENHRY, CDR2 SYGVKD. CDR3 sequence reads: CAISEAAGEGYTF. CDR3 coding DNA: TGTGCCATCAGCGAGGCGGCAGGGGAAGGCTACACCTTC.

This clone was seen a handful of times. In nucleotides, the CDR3 is TGTGCCAGCAGTTTTGGGGGGGGAGGACGGATGGGTACTGAAGCTTTCTTT. Translation: CASSFGGGGRMGTEAFF. The rearrangement uses TRBV2 and TRBJ1-1; D perhaps matches TRBD1 (5 bases). CDR3 size: 17 residues. Germline CDR1 and CDR2: SNHLY and FYNNEI. Between the trimmed V and J ends, which lost 5 bases and 5 bases, there was a span of 24 bases.

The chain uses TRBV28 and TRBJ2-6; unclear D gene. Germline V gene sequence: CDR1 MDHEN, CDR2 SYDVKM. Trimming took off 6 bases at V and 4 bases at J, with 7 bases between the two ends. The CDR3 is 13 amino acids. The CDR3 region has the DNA TGTGCCAGCAGGCACACCGGGGCCAACGTCCTGACTTTC. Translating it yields CASRHTGANVLTF.

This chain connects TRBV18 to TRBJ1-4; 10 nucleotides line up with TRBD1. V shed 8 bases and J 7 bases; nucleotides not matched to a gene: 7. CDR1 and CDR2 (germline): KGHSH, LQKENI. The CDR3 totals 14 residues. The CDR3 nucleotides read TGTGCCAGCACCCGGGACAGGGGTCGTGAAAAACTGTTTTTT. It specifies CASTRDRGREKLFF.

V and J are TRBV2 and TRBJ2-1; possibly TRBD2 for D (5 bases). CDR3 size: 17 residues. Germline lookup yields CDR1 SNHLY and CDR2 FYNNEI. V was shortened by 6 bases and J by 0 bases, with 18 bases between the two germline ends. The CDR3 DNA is TGTGCCAGCAGCCGGACTCTAGCCCTAAGCTCCTACAATGAGCAGTTCTTC. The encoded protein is CASSRTLALSSYNEQFF.

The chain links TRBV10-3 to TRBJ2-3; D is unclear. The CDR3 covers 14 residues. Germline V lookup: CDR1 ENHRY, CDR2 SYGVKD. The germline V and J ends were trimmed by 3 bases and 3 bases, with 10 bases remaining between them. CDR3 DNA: TGTGCCATCAGTGAACCTCGGATAACAGATACGCAGTATTTT. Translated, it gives CAISEPRITDTQYF.

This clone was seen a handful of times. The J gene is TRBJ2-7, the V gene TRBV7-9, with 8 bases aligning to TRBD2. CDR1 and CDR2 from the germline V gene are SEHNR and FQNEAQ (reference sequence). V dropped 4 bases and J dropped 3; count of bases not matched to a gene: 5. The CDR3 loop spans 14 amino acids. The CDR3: CASSSGTSIYEQYF. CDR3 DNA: TGTGCCAGCAGCTCCGGGACTAGTATCTACGAGCAGTACTTC. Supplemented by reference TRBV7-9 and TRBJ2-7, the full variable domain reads DTGVSQNPRHKITKRGQNVTFRCDPISEHNRLYWYRQTLGQGPEFLTYFQNEAQLEKSRLLSDRFSAERPKGSFSTLEIQRTEQGDSAMYLCASSSGTSIYEQYFGPGTRLTVT.

Here the CDR3 reads CASSSGGGSPLHF. CDR3 bases: TGCGCCAGCAGCTCAGGTGGTGGATCACCCCTCCACTTT. This chain connects TRBV5-1 to TRBJ1-6, with unresolved D. V was pared by 3 bases and J by 10 bases, with 11 bases between. This CDR3 is 13 amino acids long. Germline values: CDR1 SGHRS, CDR2 YFSETQ.

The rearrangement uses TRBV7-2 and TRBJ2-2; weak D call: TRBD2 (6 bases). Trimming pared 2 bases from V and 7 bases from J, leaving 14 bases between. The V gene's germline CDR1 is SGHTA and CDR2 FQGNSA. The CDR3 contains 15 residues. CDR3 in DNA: TGTGCCAGCAGCTTAAGGTGGGGGGTAGGCGGGGAGCTGTTTTTT. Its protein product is CASSLRWGVGGELFF. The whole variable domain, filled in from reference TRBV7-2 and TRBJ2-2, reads GAGVSQSPSNKVTEKGKDVELRCDPISGHTALYWYRQSLGQGLEFLIYFQGNSAPDKSGLPSDRFSAERTGGSVSTLTIQRTQQEDSAVYLCASSLRWGVGGELFFGEGSRLTVL.

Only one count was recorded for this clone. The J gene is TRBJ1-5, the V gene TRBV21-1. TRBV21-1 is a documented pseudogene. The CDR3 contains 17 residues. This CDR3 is CASSKSGYLNSNQPQHF. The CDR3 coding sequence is TGTGCCAGCAGCAAAAGCGGGTATCTTAATAGCAATCAGCCCCAGCATTTT.

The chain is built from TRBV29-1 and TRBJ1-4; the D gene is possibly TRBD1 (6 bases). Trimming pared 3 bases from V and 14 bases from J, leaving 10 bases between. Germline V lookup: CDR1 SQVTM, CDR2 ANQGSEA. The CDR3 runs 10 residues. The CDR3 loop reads CSVDPGGLFF. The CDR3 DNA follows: TGCAGCGTTGACCCCGGGGGCCTGTTTTTT.

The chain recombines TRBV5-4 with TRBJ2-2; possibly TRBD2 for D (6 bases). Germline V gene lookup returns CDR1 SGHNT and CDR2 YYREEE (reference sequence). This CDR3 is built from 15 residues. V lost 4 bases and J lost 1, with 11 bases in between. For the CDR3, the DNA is TGTGCCAGCAGCCCGGGCGGGGAGAACACCGGGGAGCTGTTTTTT. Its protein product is CASSPGGENTGELFF. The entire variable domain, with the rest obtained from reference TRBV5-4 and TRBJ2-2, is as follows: ETGVTQSPTHLIKTRGQQVTLRCSSQSGHNTVSWYQQALGQGPQFIFQYYREEENGRGNFPPRFSGLQFPNYSSELNVNALELDDSALYLCASSPGGENTGELFFGEGSRLTVL.

The CDR3 here is CASSDNSPLHF. Written as DNA, the CDR3 is TGTGCCAGCAGTGATAATTCACCCCTCCACTTT. This chain joins TRBV6-6 and TRBJ1-6, with unresolved D. V lost 5 bases and J 5 bases, leaving 1 base between the germline ends. The CDR3 covers 11 residues. CDR1 MNHNY and CDR2 SVGAGI come from the germline V gene (reference sequence).

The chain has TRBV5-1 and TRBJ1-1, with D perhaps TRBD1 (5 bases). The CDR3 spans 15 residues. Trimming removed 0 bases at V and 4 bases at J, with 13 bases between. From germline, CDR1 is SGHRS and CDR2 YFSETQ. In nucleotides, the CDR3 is TGCGCCAGCAGCTTGGTTTGGGGGACGGGCACTGAAGCTTTCTTT. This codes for CASSLVWGTGTEAFF.

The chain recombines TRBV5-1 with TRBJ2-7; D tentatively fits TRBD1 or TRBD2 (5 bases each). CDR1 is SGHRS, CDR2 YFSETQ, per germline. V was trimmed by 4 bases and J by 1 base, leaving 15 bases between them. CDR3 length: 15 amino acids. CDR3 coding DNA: TGCGCCAGCAGCCCCCTCTGGGGGAAGTCCTACGAGCAGTACTTC. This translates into CASSPLWGKSYEQYF.

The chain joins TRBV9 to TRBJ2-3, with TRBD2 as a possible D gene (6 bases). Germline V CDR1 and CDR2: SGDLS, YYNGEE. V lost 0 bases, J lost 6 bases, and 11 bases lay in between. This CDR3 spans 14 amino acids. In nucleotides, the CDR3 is TGTGCCAGCAGCGTAGGACTAGGAGGCGATACGCAGTATTTT. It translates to CASSVGLGGDTQYF.

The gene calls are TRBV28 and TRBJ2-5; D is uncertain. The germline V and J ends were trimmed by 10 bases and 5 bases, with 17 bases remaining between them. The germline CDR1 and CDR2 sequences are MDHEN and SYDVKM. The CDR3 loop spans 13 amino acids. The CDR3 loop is CATTIRNRETQYF. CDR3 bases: TGTGCCACCACGATCAGAAATCGGGAGACCCAGTACTTC.

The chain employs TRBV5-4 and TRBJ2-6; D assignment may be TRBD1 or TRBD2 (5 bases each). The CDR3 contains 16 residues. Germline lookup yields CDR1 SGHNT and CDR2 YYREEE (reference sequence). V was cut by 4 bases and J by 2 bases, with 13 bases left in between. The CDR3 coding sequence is TGTGCCAGCAGCCTCCCCCAGGGAGCTGGGGCCAACGTCCTGACTTTC. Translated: CASSLPQGAGANVLTF.

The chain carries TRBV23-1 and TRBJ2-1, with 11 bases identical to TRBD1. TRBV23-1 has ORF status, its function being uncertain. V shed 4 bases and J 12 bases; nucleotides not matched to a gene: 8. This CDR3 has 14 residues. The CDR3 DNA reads TGCGCCAGCAGTCGGACAGGGGGCCCCCTCTGGCAGTTCTTC. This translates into CASSRTGGPLWQFF.

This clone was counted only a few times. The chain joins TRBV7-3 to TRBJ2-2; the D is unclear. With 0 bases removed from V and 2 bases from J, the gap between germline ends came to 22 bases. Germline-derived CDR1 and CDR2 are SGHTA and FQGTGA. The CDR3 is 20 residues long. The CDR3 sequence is CASSLTVSVVGPTNTGELFF. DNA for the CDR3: TGTGCCAGCAGCTTAACGGTATCGGTAGTAGGTCCTACAAACACCGGGGAGCTGTTTTTT.

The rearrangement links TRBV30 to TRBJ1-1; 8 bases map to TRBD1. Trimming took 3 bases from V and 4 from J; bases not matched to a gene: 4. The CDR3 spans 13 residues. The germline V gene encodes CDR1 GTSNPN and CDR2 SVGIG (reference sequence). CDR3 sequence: CAWRMGQVTEAFF. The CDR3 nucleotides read TGTGCCTGGAGGATGGGACAGGTCACTGAAGCTTTCTTT. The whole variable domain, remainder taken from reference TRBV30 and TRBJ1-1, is SQTIHQWPATLVQPVGSPLSLECTVEGTSNPNLYWYRQAAGRGLQLLFYSVGIGQISSEVPQNLSASRPQDRQFILSSKKLLLSDSGFYLCAWRMGQVTEAFFGQGTRLTVV.

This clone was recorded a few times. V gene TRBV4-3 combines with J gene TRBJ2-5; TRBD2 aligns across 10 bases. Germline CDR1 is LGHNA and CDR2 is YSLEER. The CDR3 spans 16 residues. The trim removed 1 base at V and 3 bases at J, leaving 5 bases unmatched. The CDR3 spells CASSQGPAGGKETQYF. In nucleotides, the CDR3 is TGCGCCAGCAGCCAAGGGCCAGCGGGGGGGAAAGAGACCCAGTACTTC.

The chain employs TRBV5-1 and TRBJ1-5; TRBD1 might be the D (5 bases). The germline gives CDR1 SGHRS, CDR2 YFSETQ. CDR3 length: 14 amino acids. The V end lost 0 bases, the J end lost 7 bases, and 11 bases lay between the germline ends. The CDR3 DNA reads TGCGCCAGCAGCTTGGCCGGGGGGGAACAGCCCCAGCATTTT. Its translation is CASSLAGGEQPQHF.

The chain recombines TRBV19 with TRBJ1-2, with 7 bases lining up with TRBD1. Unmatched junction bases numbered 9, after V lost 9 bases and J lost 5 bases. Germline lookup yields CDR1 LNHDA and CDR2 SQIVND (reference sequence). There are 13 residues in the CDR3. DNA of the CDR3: TGTGCCAGCTGTCGGGACAGCATTTATGGCTACACCTTC. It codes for CASCRDSIYGYTF.

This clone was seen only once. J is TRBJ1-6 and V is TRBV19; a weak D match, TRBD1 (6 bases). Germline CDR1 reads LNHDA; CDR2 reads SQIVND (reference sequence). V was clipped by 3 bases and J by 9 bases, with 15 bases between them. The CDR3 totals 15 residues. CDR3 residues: CASSIGGRESSPLHF. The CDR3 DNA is TGTGCCAGTAGTATTGGGGGGCGTGAGAGTTCACCCCTCCACTTT.

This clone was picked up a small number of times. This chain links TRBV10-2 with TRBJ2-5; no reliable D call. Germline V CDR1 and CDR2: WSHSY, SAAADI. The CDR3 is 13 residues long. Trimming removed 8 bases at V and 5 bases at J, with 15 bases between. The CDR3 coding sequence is TGCGCCAGCGCCAATGGCTTTAAGGAGACCCAGTACTTC. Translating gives CASANGFKETQYF.

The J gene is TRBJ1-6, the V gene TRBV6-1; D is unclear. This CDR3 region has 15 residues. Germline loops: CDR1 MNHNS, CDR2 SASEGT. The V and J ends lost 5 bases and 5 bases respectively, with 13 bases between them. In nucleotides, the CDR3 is TGTGCCAGCAGTACCACCGGGCCAGATAATTCACCCCTCCACTTT. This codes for CASSTTGPDNSPLHF.

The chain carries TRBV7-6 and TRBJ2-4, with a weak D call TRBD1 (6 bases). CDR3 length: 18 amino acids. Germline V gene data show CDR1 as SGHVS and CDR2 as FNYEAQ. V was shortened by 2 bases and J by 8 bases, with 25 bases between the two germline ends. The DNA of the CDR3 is TGTGCCAGCAGCTTATTTCCGACAGGACGGGCGGTTAACGACATTCAGTACTTC. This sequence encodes CASSLFPTGRAVNDIQYF.

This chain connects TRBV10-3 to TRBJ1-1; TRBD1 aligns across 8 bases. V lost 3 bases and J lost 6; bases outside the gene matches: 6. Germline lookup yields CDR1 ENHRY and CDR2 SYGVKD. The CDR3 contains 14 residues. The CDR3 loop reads CAISDGGQGAEAFF. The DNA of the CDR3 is TGTGCCATCAGTGACGGAGGACAGGGCGCTGAAGCTTTCTTT.

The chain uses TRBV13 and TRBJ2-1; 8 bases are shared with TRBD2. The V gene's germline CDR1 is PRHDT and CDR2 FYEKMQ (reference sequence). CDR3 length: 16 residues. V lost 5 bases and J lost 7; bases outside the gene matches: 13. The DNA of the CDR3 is TGTGCCAGCAGCCCAAGAGGGAGCGGGGGTTTAAATGAGCAGTTCTTC. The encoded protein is CASSPRGSGGLNEQFF.